The 2 T cell receptor beta chains below come from one sample, sequenced in a study of blood T cell repertoires in COVID-19. Assay: immunoSEQ multiplex PCR; the TCRdb copy retains only in-frame clones and omits some. There are 25,000 to 35,000 clones in the sample; over 70% occur only once, and about a sixth lies in the top ten. What was sequenced was peripheral blood. The source of these receptors is a woman aged 60-75 years with acute or convalescent COVID-19.

The V and J genes are TRBV18 and TRBJ2-1; D might be TRBD2 (5 bases). Germline V gene lookup returns CDR1 KGHSH and CDR2 LQKENI. V lost 2 bases to trimming and J lost 8 bases, with 16 bases between them. There are 15 residues in the CDR3. CDR3: CASSPRRTGTDEQFF. The DNA of the CDR3 is TGTGCCAGCTCACCAAGGAGGACGGGTACGGATGAGCAGTTCTTC. Looking up the rest from reference TRBV18 and TRBJ2-1 gives the full variable domain: NAGVMQNPRHLVRRRGQEARLRCSPMKGHSHVYWYRQLPEEGLKFMVYLQKENIIDESGMPKERFSAEFPKEGPSILRIQQVVRGDSAAYFCASSPRRTGTDEQFFGPGTRLTVL.

The chain joins TRBV5-8 to TRBJ1-3; the match to TRBD1 covers 7 bases. The CDR3 is made up of 15 amino acids. The junction had 3 bases not matched to a gene; V was cut back by 1 base and J by 2 bases. Germline CDR1 SGHTS, CDR2 YDEGEE. CDR3 amino acids: CASSLRQGAGNTIYF. CDR3 sequence (DNA): TGTGCCAGCAGCTTGCGGCAGGGGGCTGGAAACACCATATATTTT. Supplemented by reference TRBV5-8 and TRBJ1-3, the full variable domain reads EAGVTQSPTHLIKTRGQQATLRCSPISGHTSVYWYQQALGLGLQFLLWYDEGEERNRGNFPPRFSGRQFPNYSSELNVNALELEDSALYLCASSLRQGAGNTIYFGEGSWLTVV.